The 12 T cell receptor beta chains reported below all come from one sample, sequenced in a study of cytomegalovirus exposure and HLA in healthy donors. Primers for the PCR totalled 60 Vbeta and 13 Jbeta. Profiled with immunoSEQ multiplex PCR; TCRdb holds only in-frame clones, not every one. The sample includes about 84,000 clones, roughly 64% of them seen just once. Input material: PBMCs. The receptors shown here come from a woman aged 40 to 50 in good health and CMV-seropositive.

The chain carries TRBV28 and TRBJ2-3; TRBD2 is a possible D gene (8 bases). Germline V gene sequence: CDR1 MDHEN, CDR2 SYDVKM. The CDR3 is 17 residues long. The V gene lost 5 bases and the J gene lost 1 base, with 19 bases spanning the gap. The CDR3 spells CASSLRQGAGGTDTQYF. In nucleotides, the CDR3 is TGTGCCAGCAGTCTTCGACAGGGAGCGGGAGGCACAGATACGCAGTATTTT.

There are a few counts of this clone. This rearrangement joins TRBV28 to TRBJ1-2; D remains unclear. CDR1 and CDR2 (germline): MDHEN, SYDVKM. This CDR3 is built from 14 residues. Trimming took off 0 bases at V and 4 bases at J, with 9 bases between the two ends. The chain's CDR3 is CASSLWGEGYGYTF. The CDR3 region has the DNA TGTGCCAGCAGTTTATGGGGCGAGGGCTATGGCTACACCTTC.

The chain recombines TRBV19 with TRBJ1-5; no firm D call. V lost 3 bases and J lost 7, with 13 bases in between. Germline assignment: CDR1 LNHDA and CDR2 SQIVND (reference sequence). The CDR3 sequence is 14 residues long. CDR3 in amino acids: CASSMMLVEQPQHF. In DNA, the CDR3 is TGTGCCAGTAGTATGATGTTAGTTGAACAGCCCCAGCATTTT.

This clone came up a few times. The CDR3 DNA is TGTGCCAGCAAAGCGGGCGGTAGCAATCAGCCCCAGCATTTT. It yields the protein CASKAGGSNQPQHF. The chain joins TRBV28 to TRBJ1-5; D call uncertain. This CDR3 region has 14 residues. Germline assignment: CDR1 MDHEN and CDR2 SYDVKM. Trimming shortened V by 7 bases and J by 0 bases, and 10 bases separated the two germline ends.

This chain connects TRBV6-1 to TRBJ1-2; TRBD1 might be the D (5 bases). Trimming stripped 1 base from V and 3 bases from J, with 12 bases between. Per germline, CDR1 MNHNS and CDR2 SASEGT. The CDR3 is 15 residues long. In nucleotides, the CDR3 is TGTGCCAGCAGTGAAGGGGGCGGCCTTTACTATGGCTACACCTTC. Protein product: CASSEGGGLYYGYTF.

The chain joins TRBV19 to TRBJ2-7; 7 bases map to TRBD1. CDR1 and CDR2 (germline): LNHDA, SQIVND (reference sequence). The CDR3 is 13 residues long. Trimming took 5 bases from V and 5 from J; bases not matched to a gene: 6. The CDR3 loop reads CASSQTTGNEQYF. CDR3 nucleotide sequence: TGTGCCAGTAGTCAGACGACAGGGAACGAGCAGTACTTC.

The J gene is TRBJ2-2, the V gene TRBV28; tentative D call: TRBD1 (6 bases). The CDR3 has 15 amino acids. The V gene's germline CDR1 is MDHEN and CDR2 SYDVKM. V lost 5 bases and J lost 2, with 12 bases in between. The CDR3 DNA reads TGTGCCAGCAGTCCCGGGACAATTAACACCGGGGAGCTGTTTTTT. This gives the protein CASSPGTINTGELFF.

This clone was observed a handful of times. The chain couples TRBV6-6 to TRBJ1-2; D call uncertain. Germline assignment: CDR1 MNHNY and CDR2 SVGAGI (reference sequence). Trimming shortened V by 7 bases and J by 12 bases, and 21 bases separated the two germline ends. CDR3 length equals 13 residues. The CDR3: CASKITAAFPDTF. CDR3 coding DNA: TGTGCCAGCAAGATAACAGCTGCCTTTCCCGACACCTTC.

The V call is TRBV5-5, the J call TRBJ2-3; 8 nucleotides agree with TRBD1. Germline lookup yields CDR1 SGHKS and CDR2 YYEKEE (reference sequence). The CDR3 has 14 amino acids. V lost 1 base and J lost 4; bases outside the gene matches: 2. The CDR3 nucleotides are TGTGCCAGCAGCTTGTGGACAGGGCCAGATACGCAGTATTTT. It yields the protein CASSLWTGPDTQYF.

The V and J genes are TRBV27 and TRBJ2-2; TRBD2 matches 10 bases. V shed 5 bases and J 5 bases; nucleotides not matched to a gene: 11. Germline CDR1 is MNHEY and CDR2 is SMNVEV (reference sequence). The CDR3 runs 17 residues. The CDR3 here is CASSTWTSGGRTGELFF. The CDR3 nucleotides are TGTGCCAGCAGTACGTGGACTAGCGGAGGGAGAACCGGGGAGCTGTTTTTT.

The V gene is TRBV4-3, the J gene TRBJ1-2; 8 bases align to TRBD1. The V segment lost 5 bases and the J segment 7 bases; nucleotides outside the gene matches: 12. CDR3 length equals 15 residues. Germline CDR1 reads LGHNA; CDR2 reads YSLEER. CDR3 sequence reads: CASSYRQGRFSGYTF. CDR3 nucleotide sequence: TGCGCCAGCAGCTACCGACAGGGGAGGTTTAGTGGCTACACCTTC.

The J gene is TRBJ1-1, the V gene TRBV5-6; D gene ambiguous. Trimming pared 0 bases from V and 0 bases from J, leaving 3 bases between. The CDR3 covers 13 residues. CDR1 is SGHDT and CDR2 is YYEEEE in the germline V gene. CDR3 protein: CASSLAVNTEAFF. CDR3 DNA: TGTGCCAGCAGCTTGGCCGTGAACACTGAAGCTTTCTTT.